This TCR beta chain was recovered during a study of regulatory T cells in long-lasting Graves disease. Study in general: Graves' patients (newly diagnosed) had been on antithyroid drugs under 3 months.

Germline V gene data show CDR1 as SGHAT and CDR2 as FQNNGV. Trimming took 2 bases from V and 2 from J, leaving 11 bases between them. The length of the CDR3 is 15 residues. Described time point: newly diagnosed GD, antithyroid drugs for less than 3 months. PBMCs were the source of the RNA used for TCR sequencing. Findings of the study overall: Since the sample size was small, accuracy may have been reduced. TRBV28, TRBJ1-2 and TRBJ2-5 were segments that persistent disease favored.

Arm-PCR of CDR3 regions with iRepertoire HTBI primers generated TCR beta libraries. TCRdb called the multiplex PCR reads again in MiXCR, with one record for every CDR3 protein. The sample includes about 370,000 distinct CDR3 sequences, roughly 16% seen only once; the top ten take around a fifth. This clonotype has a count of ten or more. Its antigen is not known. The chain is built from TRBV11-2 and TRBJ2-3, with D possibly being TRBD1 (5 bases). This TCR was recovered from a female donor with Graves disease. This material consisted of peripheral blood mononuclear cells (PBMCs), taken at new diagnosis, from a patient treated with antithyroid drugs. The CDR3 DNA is TGTGCCAGCAGCTTACGGTACGGACACACAGATACGCAGTATTTT. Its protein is CASSLRYGHTDTQYF.